The source of this T cell receptor (beta chain) is a study of tissue T cells after allogeneic stem cell transplantation. Profiling relied on immunoSEQ multiplex PCR, and the TCRdb table lists in-frame clones only, not all of them. The sample carries roughly 7,200 clones, 50% recorded once. Time point reported: mouse harvest day 7 after allogeneic transplant. The graft held 10^6 splenic CD5+ T cells and 10^7 T-cell-depleted bone marrow cells. Tissues came from B6→BALB/c major-mismatch GVHD mice at day 7 or 14. Regarding the study as a whole: Blood and spleen captured only part of the tissue TCR repertoire.

In the case of this clone: The antigen remains undetermined. The genes are named according to mouse. The DNA ends 1 residue before the CDR3 does, and the rest of the CDR3 is filled in from the germline J gene.

The V gene's germline CDR1 is KGHPV and CDR2 FQNQEV (reference sequence). This CDR3 has 15 amino acids. The germline V and J ends were trimmed by 3 bases and 0 bases, with 8 bases remaining between them. Specimen: gut tissue. This clonotype was obtained from a female BALB/c mouse given C57BL/6 T cells with graft-versus-host disease after an allogeneic hematopoietic cell transplant. This chain uses TRBV26 with TRBJ2-2, with D uncertain. CDR3 residues: CASSLGGTNTGQLYF. The CDR3 bases that were read are TGTGCCAGCAGTCTTGGCGGAACAAACACCGGGCAGCTCTAC.